This is a list of T cell receptor beta chains from one sample in a study of shared clonotypes between healthy human individuals. Data came from immunoSEQ multiplex PCR; TCRdb stores just in-frame clones and leaves some out. The sample shows 2,500,000 or so clones, more than 85% of them seen only once. Sequenced input: naive CD4+ T cells from PBMCs. The receptors come from a man between 18 and 35 years old in good health. Some clones in this sample may be carry-over from other donors' samples. Both conserved end residues are part of each CDR3. Fields, in order: clone size, D gene, V gene, J gene, CDR3 DNA, CDR3 protein. A D gene is named only where the DNA matches it firmly. The size of a clone is reported for some rows only, either as once, few or many, or as a class for expanded clones.

clone_size: NA
d_call: NA
v_call: TRBV28
j_call: TRBJ1-2
cdr3_nt: TGTGCCAGCAGTTTACGACAGTACTATGGCTACACCTTC
cdr3_aa: CASSLRQYYGYTF

clone_size: NA
d_call: NA
v_call: TRBV11-2
j_call: TRBJ1-5
cdr3_nt: TGTGCCAGCAGCTTAGGAGTAGGGAGCAATCAGCCCCAGCATTTT
cdr3_aa: CASSLGVGSNQPQHF

clone_size: NA
d_call: NA
v_call: TRBV25-1
j_call: TRBJ1-1
cdr3_nt: TGTGCCAGCAGGGGGCACGACGGCTTGAACACTGAAGCTTTCTTT
cdr3_aa: CASRGHDGLNTEAFF

clone_size: NA
d_call: TRBD1
v_call: TRBV7-2
j_call: TRBJ1-1
cdr3_nt: TGTGCCAGCAGCGCAAGGGACAGGATGAACACTGAAGCTTTCTTT
cdr3_aa: CASSARDRMNTEAFF

clone_size: NA
d_call: NA
v_call: TRBV2
j_call: TRBJ2-3
cdr3_nt: TGTGCCAGCAGGCGGACCTACACAGATACGCAGTATTTT
cdr3_aa: CASRRTYTDTQYF

clone_size: NA
d_call: NA
v_call: TRBV9
j_call: TRBJ1-4
cdr3_nt: TGTGCCAGCAGCGGAGGGGGGCCGGATGAAAAACTGTTTTTT
cdr3_aa: CASSGGGPDEKLFF

clone_size: NA
d_call: NA
v_call: TRBV5-1
j_call: TRBJ1-1
cdr3_nt: TGCGCCAGCAGCCCGACGACCGGAGGCGGGAACACTGAAGCTTTCTTT
cdr3_aa: CASSPTTGGGNTEAFF

clone_size: NA
d_call: NA
v_call: TRBV6-5
j_call: TRBJ1-1
cdr3_nt: TGTGCCAGCAGTTACGGTCAAAACACTGAAGCTTTCTTT
cdr3_aa: CASSYGQNTEAFF

clone_size: NA
d_call: NA
v_call: TRBV25-1
j_call: TRBJ1-2
cdr3_nt: TGTGCCAGCAGTGACGGGGTGAATGGCTACACCTTC
cdr3_aa: CASSDGVNGYTF

clone_size: NA
d_call: TRBD1
v_call: TRBV15
j_call: TRBJ2-6
cdr3_nt: TGTGCCACCAGCCGGAGTCCCGGGACAGGGGCCGGGGCCAACGTCCTGACTTTC
cdr3_aa: CATSRSPGTGAGANVLTF

clone_size: once
d_call: TRBD1
v_call: TRBV29-1
j_call: TRBJ2-7
cdr3_nt: TGCAGCGCCGCGGACAGGCTGGATACGCGAGAGCAGTACTTC
cdr3_aa: CSAADRLDTREQYF

clone_size: NA
d_call: NA
v_call: TRBV11-1
j_call: TRBJ2-7
cdr3_nt: TGTGCCAGCAGCCCACGAAGGCTCTACGAGCAGTACTTC
cdr3_aa: CASSPRRLYEQYF

clone_size: NA
d_call: TRBD1
v_call: TRBV6-6
j_call: TRBJ2-7
cdr3_nt: TGTGCCACTCGACACAGGGGGCTCTACGAGCAGTACTTC
cdr3_aa: CATRHRGLYEQYF

clone_size: NA
d_call: TRBD1
v_call: TRBV5-4
j_call: TRBJ2-2
cdr3_nt: TGTGCCAGCAGCATGGGACAGACCACCGGGGAGCTGTTTTTT
cdr3_aa: CASSMGQTTGELFF

clone_size: once
d_call: NA
v_call: TRBV7-2
j_call: TRBJ2-4
cdr3_nt: TGTGCCAGCAGCCCCTTGAGGGCCAAAAACATTCAGTACTTC
cdr3_aa: CASSPLRAKNIQYF

clone_size: NA
d_call: NA
v_call: TRBV18
j_call: TRBJ2-7
cdr3_nt: TGTGCCAGCTCACCAAGAGCAGGGAATTACGAGCAGTACTTC
cdr3_aa: CASSPRAGNYEQYF

clone_size: NA
d_call: NA
v_call: TRBV28
j_call: TRBJ2-6
cdr3_nt: TGTGCCAGCACCCATGGGGATGGGGCCAACGTCCTGACTTTC
cdr3_aa: CASTHGDGANVLTF

clone_size: NA
d_call: NA
v_call: TRBV18
j_call: TRBJ2-7
cdr3_nt: TGTGCCAGCTCACAAGGGTTACCCCCCTACGAGCAGTACTTC
cdr3_aa: CASSQGLPPYEQYF

clone_size: NA
d_call: NA
v_call: TRBV7-2
j_call: TRBJ1-2
cdr3_nt: TGTGCCAGCAGCTTAGCACAGGCTAATTTCTATGGCTACACCTTC
cdr3_aa: CASSLAQANFYGYTF

clone_size: NA
d_call: NA
v_call: TRBV5-6
j_call: TRBJ1-2
cdr3_nt: TGTGCCAGCAGCCGCTTAGAAAGAGATGGCTACACCTTC
cdr3_aa: CASSRLERDGYTF

clone_size: NA
d_call: NA
v_call: TRBV2
j_call: TRBJ2-1
cdr3_nt: TGTGCCAGCAAAATTCAGGGGCCCTACAATGAGCAGTTCTTC
cdr3_aa: CASKIQGPYNEQFF

clone_size: NA
d_call: TRBD2
v_call: TRBV6-6
j_call: TRBJ2-1
cdr3_nt: TGTGCCAGCAGGAAACTAGCGGGAGGTCCCAATGAGCAGTTCTTC
cdr3_aa: CASRKLAGGPNEQFF

clone_size: NA
d_call: TRBD1
v_call: TRBV5-4
j_call: TRBJ2-3
cdr3_nt: TGTGCCAGCAGCTTGGGAGGGACAGGGGGCGGAGATACGCAGTATTTT
cdr3_aa: CASSLGGTGGGDTQYF

clone_size: NA
d_call: NA
v_call: TRBV27
j_call: TRBJ2-7
cdr3_nt: TGTGCCAGCAGTTTATCGCCCCCCTACGAGCAGTACTTC
cdr3_aa: CASSLSPPYEQYF

clone_size: NA
d_call: NA
v_call: TRBV9
j_call: TRBJ2-7
cdr3_nt: TGTGCCAGCAGCGTAGATTCAGACGAGCAGTACTTC
cdr3_aa: CASSVDSDEQYF

clone_size: once
d_call: NA
v_call: TRBV10-2
j_call: TRBJ2-7
cdr3_nt: TGCGCCAGCAGTGAGCCCGGGTCCCCCGTCGGCTACGAGCAGTACTTC
cdr3_aa: CASSEPGSPVGYEQYF

clone_size: NA
d_call: TRBD1
v_call: TRBV19
j_call: TRBJ2-7
cdr3_nt: TGTGCCAGTAGTCCATCAGGGGGTACCTACGAGCAGTACTTC
cdr3_aa: CASSPSGGTYEQYF

clone_size: NA
d_call: NA
v_call: TRBV28
j_call: TRBJ1-3
cdr3_nt: TGTGCCAGCAGTTCCGGACACCCTGGAAACACCATATATTTT
cdr3_aa: CASSSGHPGNTIYF

clone_size: few
d_call: TRBD1
v_call: TRBV5-1
j_call: TRBJ1-2
cdr3_nt: TGCGCCAGCAGCTTGGGGGACAGGGCCTCTGGCTACACCTTC
cdr3_aa: CASSLGDRASGYTF

clone_size: NA
d_call: TRBD1
v_call: TRBV15
j_call: TRBJ2-3
cdr3_nt: TGTGCCACCAGCAGGGCTGACAGGGGTAGAGATACGCAGTATTTT
cdr3_aa: CATSRADRGRDTQYF

clone_size: NA
d_call: NA
v_call: TRBV29-1
j_call: TRBJ2-5
cdr3_nt: TGCAGCGTTGAAGCGGGGGTGGAGACCCAGTACTTC
cdr3_aa: CSVEAGVETQYF

clone_size: NA
d_call: NA
v_call: TRBV27
j_call: TRBJ2-3
cdr3_nt: TGTGCCAGCAGTGCTACCGGAGGGGAGGCGCAGTATTTT
cdr3_aa: CASSATGGEAQYF

clone_size: NA
d_call: TRBD2
v_call: TRBV7-2
j_call: TRBJ2-7
cdr3_nt: TGTGCCAGCAGCCTGACTAGCGGGCCTACCTACGAGCAGTACTTC
cdr3_aa: CASSLTSGPTYEQYF

clone_size: NA
d_call: NA
v_call: TRBV9
j_call: TRBJ1-5
cdr3_nt: TGTGCCAGCAGCGTAGGAGCAGGACACAATCAGCCCCAGCATTTT
cdr3_aa: CASSVGAGHNQPQHF

clone_size: NA
d_call: NA
v_call: TRBV18
j_call: TRBJ1-1
cdr3_nt: TGTGCCAGCTCACCCCCGGGCGCAACTATGAACACTGAAGCTTTCTTT
cdr3_aa: CASSPPGATMNTEAFF

clone_size: NA
d_call: NA
v_call: TRBV9
j_call: TRBJ2-5
cdr3_nt: TGTGCCAGCAGCGGACGTTCAGGGCTAGCTGGTGAGACCCAGTACTTC
cdr3_aa: CASSGRSGLAGETQYF

clone_size: NA
d_call: TRBD1
v_call: TRBV6-5
j_call: TRBJ2-1
cdr3_nt: TGTGCCAGCAGTTACGGTCGGGACAGATACAATGAGCAGTTCTTC
cdr3_aa: CASSYGRDRYNEQFF

clone_size: NA
d_call: TRBD2
v_call: TRBV7-2
j_call: TRBJ2-2
cdr3_nt: TGTGCCAGCAGCTTCGCAACTAGCGGGAGCCTCGGGGAGCTGTTTTTT
cdr3_aa: CASSFATSGSLGELFF

clone_size: NA
d_call: NA
v_call: TRBV2
j_call: TRBJ2-7
cdr3_nt: TGTGCCAGCAGTGGTCCAGAGGGCTACGAGCAGTACTTC
cdr3_aa: CASSGPEGYEQYF

clone_size: NA
d_call: NA
v_call: TRBV29-1
j_call: TRBJ1-2
cdr3_nt: TGCAGCGTTGGGTTTAGGGCAGATTGGAGTGGCTACACCTTC
cdr3_aa: CSVGFRADWSGYTF